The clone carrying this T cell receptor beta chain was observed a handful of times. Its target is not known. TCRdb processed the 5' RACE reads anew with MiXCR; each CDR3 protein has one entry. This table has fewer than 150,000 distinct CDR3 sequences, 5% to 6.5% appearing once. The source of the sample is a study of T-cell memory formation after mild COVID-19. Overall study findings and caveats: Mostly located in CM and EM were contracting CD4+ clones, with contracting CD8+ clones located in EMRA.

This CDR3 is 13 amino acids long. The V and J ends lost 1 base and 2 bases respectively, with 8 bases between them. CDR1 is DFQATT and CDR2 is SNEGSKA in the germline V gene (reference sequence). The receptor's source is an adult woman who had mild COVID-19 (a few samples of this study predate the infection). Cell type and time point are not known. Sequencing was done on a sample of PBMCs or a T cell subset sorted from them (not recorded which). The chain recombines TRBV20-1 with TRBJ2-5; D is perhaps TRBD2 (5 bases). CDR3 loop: CSARAEVQETQYF. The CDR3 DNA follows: TGCAGTGCTAGAGCGGAGGTGCAAGAGACCCAGTACTTC.